The present T cell receptor beta chain was sequenced within a study of T-cell reconstitution after alpha-beta-depleted transplantation in children. Study results and limitations: At one year after transplant, newly produced T cells mostly accounted for T-cell counts and diversity. Diversity of TCRbeta at day 60 was high in some patients, arising from surviving recipient T cells and thymic progenitors.

With 0 bases removed from V and 4 bases from J, the gap between germline ends came to 15 bases. The CDR3 runs to 16 residues. The V gene's germline CDR1 is LGHDT and CDR2 YNNKEL (reference sequence). Preparation of the TCRbeta library was carried out with unique molecular identifiers. TCRdb reprocessed the PCR reads via MiXCR and lists one record per CDR3 protein. The profile covers around 440,000 distinct CDR3 sequences, with 15% to 20% appearing a single time and about 32% taken by the ten largest. The sample holds a few counts of this clonotype. Its antigen is still unknown. Sequences were derived from PBMCs, mostly from graft donor cells, sampled 360 days after TCRalphabeta/CD19-depleted stem cell transplant. The clonotype was recovered from a boy in the first two years of life who had a stem cell transplant for Wiskott-Aldrich syndrome, so the T cells may come from the graft donor. The chain has TRBV3-1 and TRBJ1-1; a possible D gene is TRBD1 (5 bases). CDR3 amino acids: CASSQDEGRAGTEAFF. The CDR3 DNA is TGTGCCAGCAGCCAAGATGAGGGCAGGGCGGGCACTGAAGCTTTCTTT.